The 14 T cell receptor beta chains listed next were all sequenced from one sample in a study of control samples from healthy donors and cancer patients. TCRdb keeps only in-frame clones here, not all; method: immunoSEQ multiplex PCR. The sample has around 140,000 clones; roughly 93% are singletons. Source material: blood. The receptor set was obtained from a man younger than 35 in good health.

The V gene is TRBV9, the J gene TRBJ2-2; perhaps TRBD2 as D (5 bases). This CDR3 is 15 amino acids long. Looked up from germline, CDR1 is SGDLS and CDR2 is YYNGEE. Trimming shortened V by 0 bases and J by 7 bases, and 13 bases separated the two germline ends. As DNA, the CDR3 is TGTGCCAGCAGCGTAGAGACTAACGTGGTCGGGGAGCTGTTTTTT. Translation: CASSVETNVVGELFF.

The DNA of the CDR3 is TGTGCCAGCAGCTTAGCGCCCACAGGGGGGACGAACACCATATATTTT. It is translated as CASSLAPTGGTNTIYF. The chain is built from TRBV7-2 and TRBJ1-3, with 8 nucleotides matching TRBD1. This CDR3 has 16 residues. J lost 7 bases, V lost 0 bases, and 8 bases had no gene match. Germline V gene lookup returns CDR1 SGHTA and CDR2 FQGNSA.

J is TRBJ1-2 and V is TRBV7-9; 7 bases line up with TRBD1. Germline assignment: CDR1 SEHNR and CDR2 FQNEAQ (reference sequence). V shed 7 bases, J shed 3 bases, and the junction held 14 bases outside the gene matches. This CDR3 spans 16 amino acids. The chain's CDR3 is CASNYPDNRGDYGYTF. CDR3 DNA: TGTGCCAGCAACTACCCCGACAACAGGGGCGACTATGGCTACACCTTC.

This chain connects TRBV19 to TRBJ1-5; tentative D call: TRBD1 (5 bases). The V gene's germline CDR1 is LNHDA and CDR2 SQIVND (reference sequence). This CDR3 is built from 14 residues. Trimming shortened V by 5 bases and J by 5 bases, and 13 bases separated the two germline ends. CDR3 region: CASSGTWGDQPQHF. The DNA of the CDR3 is TGTGCCAGTAGTGGCACTTGGGGGGATCAGCCCCAGCATTTT. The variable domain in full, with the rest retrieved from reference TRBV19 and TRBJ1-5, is DGGITQSPKYLFRKEGQNVTLSCEQNLNHDAMYWYRQDPGQGLRLIYYSQIVNDFQKGDIAEGYSVSREKKESFPLTVTSAQKNPTAFYLCASSGTWGDQPQHFGDGTRLSIL.

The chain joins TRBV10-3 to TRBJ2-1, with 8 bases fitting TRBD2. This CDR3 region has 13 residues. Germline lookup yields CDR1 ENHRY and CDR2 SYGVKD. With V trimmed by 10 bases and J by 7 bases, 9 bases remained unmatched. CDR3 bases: TGTGCCACCCAGGCGGGGGGTGGGAATGAGCAGTTCTTC. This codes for CATQAGGGNEQFF.

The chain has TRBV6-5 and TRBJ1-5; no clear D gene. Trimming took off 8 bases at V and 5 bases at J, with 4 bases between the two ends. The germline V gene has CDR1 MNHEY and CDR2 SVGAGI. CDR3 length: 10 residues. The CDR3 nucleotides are TGTGCCAGCTCCCATCAGCCCCAGCATTTT. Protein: CASSHQPQHF.

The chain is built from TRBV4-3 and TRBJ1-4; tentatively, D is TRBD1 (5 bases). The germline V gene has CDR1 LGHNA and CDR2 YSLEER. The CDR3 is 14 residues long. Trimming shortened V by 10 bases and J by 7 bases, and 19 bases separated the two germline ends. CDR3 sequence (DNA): TGCGCCACTTCTGCACGGGCAGGGAGTGAAAAACTGTTTTTT. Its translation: CATSARAGSEKLFF.

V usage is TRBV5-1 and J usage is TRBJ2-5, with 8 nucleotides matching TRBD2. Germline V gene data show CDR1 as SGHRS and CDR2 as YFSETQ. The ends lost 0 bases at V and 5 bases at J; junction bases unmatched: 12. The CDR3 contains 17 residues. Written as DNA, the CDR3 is TGCGCCAGCAGCTTGGCCCTGCGGGGGGCCACCCAGGAGACCCAGTACTTC. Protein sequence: CASSLALRGATQETQYF.

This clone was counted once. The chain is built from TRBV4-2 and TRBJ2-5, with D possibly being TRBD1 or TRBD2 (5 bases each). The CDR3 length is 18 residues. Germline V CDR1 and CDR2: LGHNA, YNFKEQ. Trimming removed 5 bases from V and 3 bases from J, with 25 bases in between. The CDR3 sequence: CASSFIVGRGGTEETQYF. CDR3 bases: TGTGCCAGCAGCTTTATTGTTGGCCGTGGGGGAACCGAAGAGACCCAGTACTTC.

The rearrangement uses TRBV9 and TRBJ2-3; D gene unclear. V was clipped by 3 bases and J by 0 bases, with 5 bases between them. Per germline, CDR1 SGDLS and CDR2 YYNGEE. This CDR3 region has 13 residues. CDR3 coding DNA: TGTGCCAGCAGCGGAGATAGCACAGATACGCAGTATTTT. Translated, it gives CASSGDSTDTQYF.

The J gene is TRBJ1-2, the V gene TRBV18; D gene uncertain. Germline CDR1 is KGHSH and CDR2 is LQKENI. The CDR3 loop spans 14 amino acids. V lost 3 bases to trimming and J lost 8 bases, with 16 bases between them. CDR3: CASSPRPIGRGYTF. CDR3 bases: TGTGCCAGCTCACCTCGCCCCATCGGGAGAGGCTACACCTTC.

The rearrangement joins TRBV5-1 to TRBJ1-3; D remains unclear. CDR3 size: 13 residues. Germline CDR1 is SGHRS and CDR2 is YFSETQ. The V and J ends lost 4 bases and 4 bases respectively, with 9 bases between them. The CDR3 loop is CASSPQIGNTIYF. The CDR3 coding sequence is TGCGCCAGCAGCCCTCAGATAGGAAACACCATATATTTT. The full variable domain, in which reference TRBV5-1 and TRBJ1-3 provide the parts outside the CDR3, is KAGVTQTPRYLIKTRGQQVTLSCSPISGHRSVSWYQQTPGQGLQFLFEYFSETQRNKGNFPGRFSGRQFSNSRSEMNVSTLELGDSALYLCASSPQIGNTIYFGEGSWLTVV.

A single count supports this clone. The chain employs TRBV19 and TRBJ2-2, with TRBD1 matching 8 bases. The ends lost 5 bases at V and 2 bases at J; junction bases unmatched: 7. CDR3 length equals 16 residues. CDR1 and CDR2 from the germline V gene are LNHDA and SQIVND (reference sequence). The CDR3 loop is CASSPQGQVNTGELFF. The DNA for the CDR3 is TGTGCCAGTAGTCCTCAGGGACAGGTCAACACCGGGGAGCTGTTTTTT.

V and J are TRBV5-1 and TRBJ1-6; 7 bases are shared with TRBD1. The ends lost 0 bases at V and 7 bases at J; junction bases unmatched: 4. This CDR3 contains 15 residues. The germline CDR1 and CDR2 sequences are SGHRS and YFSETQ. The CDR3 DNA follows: TGCGCCAGCAGCTTGGAGGGACAGCTGAATTCACCCCTCCACTTT. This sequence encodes CASSLEGQLNSPLHF.